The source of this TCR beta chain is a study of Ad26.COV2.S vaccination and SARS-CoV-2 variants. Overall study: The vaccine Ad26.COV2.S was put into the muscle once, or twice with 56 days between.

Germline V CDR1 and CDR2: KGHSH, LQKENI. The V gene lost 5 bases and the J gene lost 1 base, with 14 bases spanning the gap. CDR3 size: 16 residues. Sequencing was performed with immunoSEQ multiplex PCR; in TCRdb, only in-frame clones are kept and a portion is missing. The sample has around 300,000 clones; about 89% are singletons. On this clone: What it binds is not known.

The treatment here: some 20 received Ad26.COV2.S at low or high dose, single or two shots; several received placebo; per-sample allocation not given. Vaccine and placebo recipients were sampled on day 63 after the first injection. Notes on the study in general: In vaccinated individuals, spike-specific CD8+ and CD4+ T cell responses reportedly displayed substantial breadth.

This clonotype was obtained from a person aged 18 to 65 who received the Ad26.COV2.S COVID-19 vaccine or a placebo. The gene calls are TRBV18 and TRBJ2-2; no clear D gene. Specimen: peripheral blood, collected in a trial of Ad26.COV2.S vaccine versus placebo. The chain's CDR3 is CASSSQTNKNTGELFF. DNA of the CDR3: TGTGCCAGCTCATCACAAACCAACAAGAACACCGGGGAGCTGTTTTTT. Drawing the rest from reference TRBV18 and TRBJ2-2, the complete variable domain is NAGVMQNPRHLVRRRGQEARLRCSPMKGHSHVYWYRQLPEEGLKFMVYLQKENIIDESGMPKERFSAEFPKEGPSILRIQQVVRGDSAAYFCASSSQTNKNTGELFFGEGSRLTVL.